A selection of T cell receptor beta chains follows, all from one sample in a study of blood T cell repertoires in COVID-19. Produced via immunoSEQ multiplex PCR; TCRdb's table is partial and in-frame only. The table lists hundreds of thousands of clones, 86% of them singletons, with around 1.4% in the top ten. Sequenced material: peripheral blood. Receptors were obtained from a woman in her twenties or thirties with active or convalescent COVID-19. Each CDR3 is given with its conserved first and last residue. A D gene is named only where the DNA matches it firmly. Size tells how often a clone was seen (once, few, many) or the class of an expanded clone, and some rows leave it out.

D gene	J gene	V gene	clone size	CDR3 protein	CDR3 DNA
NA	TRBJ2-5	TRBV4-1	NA	CASSQSGSNTQETQYF	TGCGCCAGCAGCCAATCAGGTTCAAATACCCAAGAGACCCAGTACTTC
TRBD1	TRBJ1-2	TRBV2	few	CASSGGREDGYTF	TGTGCCAGCTCAGGGGGCAGAGAGGATGGCTACACCTTC
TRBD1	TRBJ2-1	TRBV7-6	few	CASSHPGQGEYNEQFF	TGTGCCAGCAGCCACCCGGGCCAGGGGGAATACAATGAGCAGTTCTTC
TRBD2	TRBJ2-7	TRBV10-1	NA	CASRGTRDEQYF	TGCGCCAGCCGCGGGACTAGAGATGAGCAGTACTTC
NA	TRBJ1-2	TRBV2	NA	CASKGLGDYGYTF	TGTGCCAGCAAGGGGTTAGGTGACTATGGCTACACCTTC
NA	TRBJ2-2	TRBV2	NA	CASTNFEGGELFF	TGTGCCAGCACTAATTTTGAGGGTGGGGAGCTGTTTTTT
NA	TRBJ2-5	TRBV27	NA	CASSQGQETQYF	TGTGCCAGCAGTCAGGGGCAAGAGACCCAGTACTTC
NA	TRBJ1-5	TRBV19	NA	CASSSRNQPQHF	TGTGCCAGTAGTTCTCGGAATCAGCCCCAGCATTTT
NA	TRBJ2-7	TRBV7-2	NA	CASSLAGSIYEQYF	TGTGCCAGCAGCTTAGCCGGGAGTATTTACGAGCAGTACTTC
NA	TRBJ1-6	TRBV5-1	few	CASSVRDNTSPLHF	TGCGCCAGCAGCGTCCGGGACAACACTTCACCCCTCCACTTT
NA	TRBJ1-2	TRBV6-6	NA	CASRDLGGTNYGYTF	TGTGCCAGCAGAGATCTGGGGGGTACTAACTATGGCTACACCTTC
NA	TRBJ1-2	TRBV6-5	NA	CASSKDRYYGYTF	TGTGCCAGCAGTAAGGACAGATACTATGGCTACACCTTC
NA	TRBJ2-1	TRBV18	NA	CASSPPSGSYNEQFF	TGTGCCAGCTCACCACCCTCAGGCTCCTACAATGAGCAGTTCTTC
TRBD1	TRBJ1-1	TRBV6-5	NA	CASNSITGVTEAFF	TGTGCCAGCAATAGCATCACAGGGGTTACTGAAGCTTTCTTT
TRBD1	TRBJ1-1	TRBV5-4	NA	CASSLPAGTGMWYTEAFF	TGTGCCAGCAGCTTGCCCGCCGGGACAGGGATGTGGTACACTGAAGCTTTCTTT
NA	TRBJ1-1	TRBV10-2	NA	CASSELQGNTEAFF	TGCGCCAGCAGTGAGCTCCAGGGGAACACTGAAGCTTTCTTT
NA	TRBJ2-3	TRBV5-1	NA	CASSLAGDPYADTQYF	TGCGCCAGCAGCTTGGCGGGGGACCCCTACGCAGATACGCAGTATTTT